This T cell receptor (beta chain) was obtained from a study of T-cell memory formation after mild COVID-19. Overall study findings and caveats: Clones that got smaller from day 15 to 85 had even CD4/CD8, while clones growing later tipped toward CD4+.

This clonotype has a handful of counts. The antigen is not known. 5'RACE, which relied on constant-segment primers, yielded TCR alpha and TCR beta cDNA libraries carrying sample barcodes and UMIs. TCRdb called the 5' RACE reads again in MiXCR, with one record for every CDR3 protein. The data contain about 210,000 distinct CDR3 sequences, over 9.5% of them seen just once; the ten biggest clones take up around 2.9%. The CDR3 has 16 residues. Trimming took 0 bases from V and 4 from J, leaving 12 bases between them. Looked up from germline, CDR1 is LGHNA and CDR2 is YSLEER. The J gene is TRBJ2-2, the V gene TRBV4-3, with D unclear. The clonotype was recovered from a man younger than 35 who had mild COVID-19 (a few samples of this study predate the infection). Cell type and time point are not known. Sequencing was carried out using PBMCs or a T cell subset sorted from them (not recorded which). Written as DNA, the CDR3 is TGCGCCAGCAGCCAAGAATCTCAGCTTGGCACCGGGGAGCTGTTTTTT. It is translated as CASSQESQLGTGELFF.